The clone carrying this T cell receptor beta chain was seen many times. The data were taken from a study of blood T cell repertoires in COVID-19. Using immunoSEQ multiplex PCR, the repertoire was profiled, and TCRdb retains in-frame clones only, with some absent. The data show about 160,000 clones, roughly 77% seen once. The source is a human donor in a cohort sampled during active COVID-19. Specimen: peripheral blood.

CDR3 sequence (DNA): TGTGCCTGGAGTCCCCTTCCGGGGGGGCCAACAGATACGCAGTATTTT. Encoded protein: CAWSPLPGGPTDTQYF. The chain employs TRBV30 and TRBJ2-3, with 8 bases fitting TRBD2. CDR3 length: 16 residues. CDR1 is GTSNPN and CDR2 is SVGIG in the germline V gene (reference sequence). V shed 2 bases and J 3 bases; nucleotides not matched to a gene: 10.